The clone carrying this T cell receptor beta chain was detected once. Its matching antigen is unknown. V was trimmed by 5 bases and J by 6 bases, leaving 17 bases between them. The CDR3 is made up of 15 amino acids. Germline loops: CDR1 KGHSH, CDR2 LQKENI. Assay: immunoSEQ multiplex PCR; the TCRdb copy retains only in-frame clones and omits some. The sample has about 410,000 clones; about nine tenths are singletons. The data originate from a study of Ad26.COV2.S vaccination and SARS-CoV-2 variants. The sample's treatment: some 19 received Ad26.COV2.S at low or high dose, single or two shots; several received placebo; per-sample allocation not given. After the first vaccine or placebo injection, samples were drawn on day 63. Expression of Wuhan-strain SARS-CoV-2 spike came from the Ad26 vector that formed the vaccine. Findings of the study overall: CD8+ and CD4+ T cells specific for spike reportedly responded with substantial breadth after vaccination. Researchers cautioned that TCR breadth and depth analyses may have underestimated total T cell responses.

Sequencing used peripheral blood, obtained in a trial of Ad26.COV2.S vaccine versus placebo. The TCR comes from a person between 18 and 65 years old who received the Ad26.COV2.S COVID-19 vaccine or a placebo. The J gene is TRBJ2-1, the V gene TRBV18; perhaps TRBD1 as D (6 bases). CDR3 sequence: CASSGIKQGPNEQFF. In DNA, the CDR3 is TGTGCCAGCTCAGGAATAAAACAGGGCCCCAATGAGCAGTTCTTC.